One sample yielded the 22 T cell receptor beta chains listed below, sequenced in a study of regulatory T cells in long-lasting Graves disease. Sample time point: newly diagnosed GD, antithyroid drugs for less than 3 months. Following extraction of RNA from PBMCs, that RNA was used to make the TCR library. With iRepertoire HTBI primers and Arm-PCR of CDR3 regions, TCR beta libraries were built. TCRdb independently ran MiXCR on the multiplex PCR reads; one entry per CDR3 protein. The sample includes 400,000 to 500,000 distinct CDR3 sequences, about 17% of them seen just once. The data were also submitted as part of a second study, on T cells in Graves' hyperthyroidism and ophthalmopathy.

Sequencing was performed on peripheral blood mononuclear cells (PBMCs), taken at new diagnosis, from a patient treated with antithyroid drugs. The receptors stem from a woman aged 18-29 years with Graves disease.

This clonotype came up many times. The V and J genes are TRBV28 and TRBJ2-5; D uncertain. V gave up 4 bases and J gave up 4 bases, with 7 bases separating them. The CDR3 length is 12 residues. Germline CDR1 MDHEN, CDR2 SYDVKM. CDR3 amino acids: CASSSIRETQYF. In DNA form, the CDR3 reads TGTGCCAGCAGTTCCATCCGAGAGACCCAGTACTTC.

In its sample, this clonotype was seen many times. The chain combines TRBV20-1 with TRBJ2-7; D tentatively fits TRBD1 or TRBD2 (5 bases each). Germline values: CDR1 DFQATT, CDR2 SNEGSKA (reference sequence). The length of the CDR3 is 13 residues. Trimming took 6 bases from V and 3 from J, leaving 15 bases between them. Written as DNA, the CDR3 is TGCAGTGCCAGGGACCCGGTCCTCTACGAGCAGTACTTC. Residues: CSARDPVLYEQYF.

This clonotype was observed at least ten times. J is TRBJ1-1 and V is TRBV20-1; D unclear. Germline V gene data show CDR1 as DFQATT and CDR2 as SNEGSKA (reference sequence). Trimming pared 4 bases from V and 8 bases from J, leaving 17 bases between. This CDR3 comprises 13 residues. DNA for the CDR3: TGCAGTGCTACGGGGTCCTTGAAACTGGAAGCTTTCTTT. The encoded protein is CSATGSLKLEAFF.

This clonotype was seen more than once but under ten times. Just one base apart from a much larger clone, this may be a read error. The chain recombines TRBV24-1 with TRBJ2-7, with D perhaps TRBD1 (6 bases). This CDR3 is built from 13 residues. Germline V gene data show CDR1 as KGHDR and CDR2 as SFDVKD. CDR3 amino acids: CAAGPGVRYGQYF. CDR3 nucleotide sequence: TGTGCCGCTGGTCCAGGGGTACGGTACGGGCAGTACTTC.

The CDR3, as DNA: TGCAGTGCTAGGCTGTGGCAAACCTACGAGCAGTTCTTC. It is translated as CSARLWQTYEQFF. This rearrangement joins TRBV20-1 to TRBJ2-1; no firm D call. Germline values: CDR1 DFQATT, CDR2 SNEGSKA (reference sequence). This CDR3 has 13 residues. V was trimmed by 3 bases and J by 10 bases, leaving 16 bases between them.

Many counts were recorded for this clonotype. The CDR3 here is CASSYVARSTDTQYF. The CDR3 coding sequence is TGTGCCAGCAGTTACGTTGCTAGAAGCACAGATACGCAGTATTTT. V gene TRBV6-5 combines with J gene TRBJ2-3; D uncertain. The CDR3 has 15 amino acids. Trimming shortened V by 2 bases and J by 0 bases, and 9 bases separated the two germline ends. The germline V gene encodes CDR1 MNHEY and CDR2 SVGAGI.

Many counts were recorded for this clonotype. This chain uses TRBV24-1 with TRBJ2-1; 10 bases map to TRBD2. This CDR3 region has 15 residues. The germline V gene encodes CDR1 KGHDR and CDR2 SFDVKD. After removal of 5 bases from V and 2 bases from J, the junction contained 2 bases not matched to a gene. The CDR3 here is CATSGTSGTYNEQFF. The CDR3, as DNA: TGTGCCACCAGTGGCACTAGCGGGACCTACAATGAGCAGTTCTTC.

V usage is TRBV14 and J usage is TRBJ1-1; D unclear. The germline V gene has CDR1 SGHDN and CDR2 FVKESK. V lost 4 bases and J 8 bases, leaving 8 bases between the germline ends. The CDR3 runs to 11 residues. CDR3 in DNA: TGTGCCAGCAGCCCGTTTTCGGAAGCTTTCTTT. Amino acid sequence: CASSPFSEAFF.

With respect to this clonotype: This may arise from a read error, as a much more abundant clone is one base away. This chain joins TRBV28 and TRBJ2-7, with 7 bases matching TRBD2. Trimming at V came to 8 bases and at J to 7 bases, leaving 11 bases not matched to a gene. The V gene's germline CDR1 is MDHEN and CDR2 SYDVKM. The CDR3 sequence is 13 residues long. CDR3 in amino acids: CASRSGGYNEQYF. In DNA, the CDR3 is TGTGCCAGCCGGTCGGGAGGTTACAATGAGCAGTACTTC.

This clonotype was seen a handful of times. V gene TRBV20-1 combines with J gene TRBJ2-2; no clear D. Deletions cut 3 bases from V and 0 bases from J, with 5 bases between. In germline, CDR1 is DFQATT, CDR2 SNEGSKA (reference sequence). The CDR3 has 13 amino acids. CDR3 bases: TGCAGTGCTAGTTTCACGAACACCGGGGAGCTGTTTTTT. It is translated as CSASFTNTGELFF.

This clonotype has at least ten counts. This chain connects TRBV11-2 to TRBJ2-7, with TRBD1 matching 8 bases. The CDR3 is 14 residues long. V trimming: 5 bases; J trimming: 3 bases; junction bases outside the gene matches: 6. Germline V gene sequence: CDR1 SGHAT, CDR2 FQNNGV. CDR3 bases: TGTGCCAGCAGCGTGGGACAGGAACTCTACGAGCAGTACTTC. Translated: CASSVGQELYEQYF.

The V and J genes are TRBV5-1 and TRBJ2-1, with D possibly being TRBD1 (6 bases). Germline V gives CDR1 SGHRS, CDR2 YFSETQ. V was pared by 3 bases and J by 5 bases, with 12 bases between. The CDR3 has 14 amino acids. The CDR3 region has the DNA TGCGCCAGCAGCTGGGCCGGACAGCACAATGAGCAGTTCTTC. It yields the protein CASSWAGQHNEQFF.

This clonotype showed up many times. The rearrangement uses TRBV29-1 and TRBJ2-3; perhaps TRBD2 as D (6 bases). From germline, CDR1 is SQVTM and CDR2 ANQGSEA. The ends were cut back, 3 bases at V and 2 bases at J, with 9 bases in the middle. CDR3 length: 13 residues. The CDR3 loop reads CSVDSSATDTQYF. The CDR3, as DNA: TGCAGCGTTGACTCTAGCGCCACAGATACGCAGTATTTT.

This clonotype was counted only a few times. The chain joins TRBV7-9 to TRBJ2-1; 8 bases agree with TRBD2. Germline trimming cut 4 bases from V and 2 bases from J; bases unmatched to any gene: 4. The CDR3 is made up of 15 amino acids. Germline V gene sequence: CDR1 SEHNR, CDR2 FQNEAQ (reference sequence). CDR3 residues: CASSSRTSPYNEQFF. CDR3 coding DNA: TGTGCCAGCAGCTCTCGGACTAGCCCCTACAATGAGCAGTTCTTC.

The chain has TRBV6-1 and TRBJ2-5; the match to TRBD1 covers 8 bases. Germline values: CDR1 MNHNS, CDR2 SASEGT. This CDR3 spans 18 amino acids. Trimming removed 5 bases from V and 2 bases from J; junction bases left unmatched: 16. CDR3 sequence (DNA): TGTGCCAGCAGTCCCTTCACAACCCGGGACAGGAGACAAGAGACCCAGTACTTC. It yields the protein CASSPFTTRDRRQETQYF.

This clonotype has at least ten counts. CDR3 coding DNA: TGTGCCAGCAGCTCCACTAGCGGCGTGAACACCGGGGAGCTGTTTTTT. It encodes CASSSTSGVNTGELFF. The chain links TRBV11-2 to TRBJ2-2; 8 nucleotides agree with TRBD2. CDR1 SGHAT and CDR2 FQNNGV come from the germline V gene. V shed 4 bases and J 1 base; nucleotides not matched to a gene: 5. The CDR3 totals 16 residues.

This clonotype was observed at least ten times. J is TRBJ2-7 and V is TRBV28, with TRBD2 identical over 8 bases. V lost 3 bases to trimming and J lost 2 bases; unmatched junction nucleotides: 9. The CDR3 totals 16 residues. Looked up from germline, CDR1 is MDHEN and CDR2 is SYDVKM. Here the CDR3 reads CASSFTIGSGTYEQYF. As DNA, the CDR3 is TGTGCCAGCAGTTTCACCATTGGTAGCGGGACCTACGAGCAGTACTTC.

In its sample, this clonotype was seen many times. The chain recombines TRBV28 with TRBJ2-4; D not certain. Germline V CDR1 and CDR2: MDHEN, SYDVKM. The CDR3 sequence is 13 residues long. V was pared by 7 bases and J by 6 bases, with 13 bases between. As DNA, the CDR3 is TGTGCCAGCAACACCCGACAACTAAACATTCAGTACTTC. It translates to CASNTRQLNIQYF.

This clonotype was observed at least ten times. The chain combines TRBV10-3 with TRBJ1-3; no definite D call. Germline V gene data show CDR1 as ENHRY and CDR2 as SYGVKD. The V end lost 1 base, the J end lost 3 bases, and 4 bases lay between the germline ends. The CDR3 loop spans 13 amino acids. The CDR3 DNA reads TGTGCCATCAGTGAGTTCGGTGGAAACACCATATATTTT. Its translation: CAISEFGGNTIYF.

The sample holds many counts of this clonotype. The chain uses TRBV15 and TRBJ2-7; maybe TRBD1 (5 bases). Germline V gene data show CDR1 as LNHNV and CDR2 as YYDKDF (reference sequence). CDR3 length: 15 amino acids. V dropped 0 bases and J dropped 7 bases, with 16 bases sitting between them. For the CDR3, the DNA is TGTGCCACCAGCAGAGAAGAGGCAGGGAAGTTTGAGCAGTACTTC. Its translation is CATSREEAGKFEQYF.

The genes are TRBV19 and TRBJ2-3, with 8 bases identical to TRBD2. Germline V lookup: CDR1 LNHDA, CDR2 SQIVND (reference sequence). The CDR3 is 16 residues long. After removal of 9 bases from V and 4 bases from J, the junction contained 15 bases not matched to a gene. The CDR3 reads CASRGEAGGGPDTQYF. The CDR3 nucleotides read TGTGCCAGCCGCGGGGAGGCGGGAGGAGGCCCAGATACGCAGTATTTT.

V usage is TRBV6-9 and J usage is TRBJ2-3; D unresolved. The V end lost 3 bases, the J end lost 1 base, and 11 bases lay between the germline ends. The CDR3 extends over 15 amino acids. Germline V lookup: CDR1 MNHGY, CDR2 SVAAGI. DNA for the CDR3: TGTGCCAGCAGTTACTCTGGCGAGGGCACAGATACGCAGTATTTT. Protein: CASSYSGEGTDTQYF.